This T cell receptor (beta chain) originates from a study of naive and memory T cell subsets. The sample holds many counts of this clonotype. Its antigen is currently unknown. The CDR3 spans 15 residues. Germline V gene data show CDR1 as LGHNA and CDR2 as YNFKEQ. Trimming removed 3 bases at V and 1 base at J, with 12 bases between. Treatment of the sample: skin biopsy from PPD injection site in Mantoux-positive individual. An oligonucleotide containing a UMI was ligated to the 3' end of TCR cDNA. Four PCR rounds used nested alpha and beta constant region primers plus the SP2 primer. TCRdb itself ran the UMI-ligation and nested PCR reads through MiXCR, one entry per CDR3 protein. The sample holds approximately 21,000 distinct CDR3 sequences; roughly 6% are singletons and the top ten take 6.2%. Overall study results and limits: Both skin biopsy types reportedly yielded TCRs, tuberculin sites far more. Delayed type IV hypersensitivity infiltration was taken to explain higher tuberculin-site TCR counts.

The sequence came from an adult in good health. The sample consisted of skin, taken from a tuberculin skin test site. This rearrangement joins TRBV4-2 to TRBJ2-5, with D uncertain. The CDR3: CASSQSLVSQETQYF. As DNA, the CDR3 is TGTGCCAGCAGCCAGTCTCTAGTCTCCCAAGAGACCCAGTACTTC.